The rows below give T cell receptor beta chains drawn from one sample of a study of T cells in Graves' hyperthyroidism and ophthalmopathy. TCRdb reprocessed the multiplex PCR reads via MiXCR and lists one record per CDR3 protein. The repertoire holds under 600,000 distinct CDR3 sequences, with about 16% as singletons. The sequencing input was blood. The receptors come from a woman in her thirties or forties with Graves' ophthalmopathy. CDR3s include the opening cysteine and the closing phenylalanine or tryptophan. The D gene is left open where the match is weak. Size values are once, few and many counts, or a class for expanded clones, and some rows have none.

D	V	size	J	CDR3	DNA
TRBD1	TRBV20-1	.	TRBJ1-1	CSASYFQGEGRMNTVAFF	TGCAGTGCTAGCTACTTCCAGGGGGAGGGTCGGATGAACACTGTAGCTTTCTTT
.	TRBV30	few	TRBJ2-1	CAWRAQGGGVYNEQFF	TGTGCCTGGAGAGCACAGGGTGGAGGGGTTTACAATGAGCAGTTCTTC
TRBD2	TRBV7-9	few	TRBJ2-7	CASSKTVAGVGEQYF	TGTGCCAGCAGCAAGACGGTAGCGGGAGTAGGGGAGCAGTACTTC
.	TRBV28	many	TRBJ2-1	CYHRGWWVHNEQFF	TGTTACCACCGAGGGTGGTGGGTCCACAATGAGCAGTTCTTC
.	TRBV30	few	TRBJ2-7	CAWTGGAYEQYF	TGTGCCTGGACCGGTGGGGCGTACGAGCAGTACTTC
.	TRBV6-1	.	TRBJ2-5	CATRLALKETQYF	TGTGCCACCCGGTTGGCCCTTAAAGAGACCCAGTACTTC
TRBD2	TRBV5-6	.	TRBJ2-5	CASSFGSGGYQETQYF	TGTGCCAGCAGCTTTGGTAGCGGGGGATATCAAGAGACCCAGTACTTC
.	TRBV20-1	.	TRBJ2-7	CSACRTRWGEQYF	TGCAGTGCCTGCCGGACCCGCTGGGGAGAGCAGTACTTC
.	TRBV5-6	.	TRBJ1-1	CASSPEGYSNTEAFF	TGTGCCAGCAGCCCGGAGGGGTATTCGAACACTGAAGCTTTCTTT
.	TRBV3-1	.	TRBJ1-1	CASSQDSRVAFF	TGTGCCAGCAGCCAAGATTCTCGTGTGGCTTTCTTT
.	TRBV20-1	few	TRBJ1-1	CSAKRMNTEAFF	TGCAGTGCTAAAAGGATGAACACTGAAGCTTTCTTT
.	TRBV6-1	.	TRBJ2-3	CASSIDTTDTQYF	TGTGCCAGCAGCATTGACACCACAGATACGCAGTATTTT
.	TRBV25-1	.	TRBJ2-5	CASSEYEGLGETQYF	TGTGCCAGCAGTGAATACGAGGGGCTGGGAGAGACCCAGTACTTC
TRBD2	TRBV2	many	TRBJ2-7	CASSASLAGVYEQYF	TGTGCCAGCAGCGCGAGTCTAGCGGGAGTCTACGAGCAGTACTTC
.	TRBV30	many	TRBJ2-7	CAWRPLGGDEQYF	TGTGCCTGGAGACCCTTGGGGGGCGACGAGCAGTACTTC
TRBD2	TRBV6-1	many	TRBJ2-5	CASSPRGGTETQYF	TGTGCCAGCAGCCCCCGGGGGGGGACGGAGACCCAGTACTTC
TRBD2	TRBV24-1	.	TRBJ2-1	CATSDSTSGGVNEQFF	TGTGCCACCAGTGATTCGACTAGCGGGGGGGTGAATGAGCAGTTCTTC
.	TRBV18	many	TRBJ2-3	CASSPPVNTDTQYF	TGTGCCAGCTCACCACCGGTTAACACAGATACGCAGTATTTT
TRBD2	TRBV5-1	many	TRBJ2-7	CASSLQPGLEAEQYF	TGCGCCAGCAGCCTCCAACCGGGACTAGAAGCCGAGCAGTACTTC
.	TRBV20-1	many	TRBJ2-7	CSARDGRRGYEQYF	TGCAGTGCTAGAGATGGCCGAAGAGGGTACGAGCAGTACTTC
.	TRBV4-2	few	TRBJ2-7	CASSQYLASEQYF	TGTGCCAGCAGCCAATACCTAGCGAGTGAGCAGTACTTC
TRBD1	TRBV6-1	many	TRBJ1-4	CASSYEGAGEKLFF	TGTGCCAGCAGTTACGAGGGGGCCGGAGAAAAACTGTTTTTT
TRBD2	TRBV2	many	TRBJ2-3	CASSDSGTSGGTTDTQYF	TGTGCCAGCAGTGACTCCGGGACTAGCGGGGGGACCACAGATACGCAGTATTTT
TRBD1	TRBV3-1	many	TRBJ1-1	CASSSLGGEAFF	TGTGCCAGCAGCTCACTAGGGGGCGAGGCTTTCTTT
.	TRBV12-3/TRBV12-4	many	TRBJ2-5	CASRQGLLQETQYF	TGTGCCAGCAGACAGGGACTACTCCAAGAGACCCAGTACTTC